The clone carrying this TCR beta chain was recorded a few times. Its specificity is not known. This sample stems from a study of beta chain features in type 1 diabetes. All of the isolated RNA was reverse transcribed, so expressed TCRB transcripts were sequenced. Using immunoSEQ multiplex PCR, the repertoire was profiled, and TCRdb retains in-frame clones only, with some absent. The repertoire holds some 130,000 clones, with 9% as singletons. Study outcomes and limitations: VDJ junctions sequenced from type 1 diabetes patients showed fewer insertions and more deletions. When Type 1 diabetes patients were examined, their TCRB CDR3s proved moderately but significantly shorter in all four CD4+ subsets.

Between the trimmed V and J ends, which lost 8 bases and 2 bases, there was a span of 15 bases. CDR3 length: 13 amino acids. In germline, CDR1 is SQVTM, CDR2 ANQGSEA. This clonotype originated in a man aged 25-45 years with type 1 diabetes. The chain uses TRBV29-1 and TRBJ1-1, with D maybe TRBD1 (6 bases). Sample: central memory CD4+ T cells from blood. The CDR3 nucleotides read TGCAGCTCCAGGGTACAGGGAAACACTGAAGCTTTCTTT. Its protein product is CSSRVQGNTEAFF.